The rows below give T cell receptor beta chains drawn from one sample of a study of T cells in Graves' hyperthyroidism and ophthalmopathy. TCRdb analysed the multiplex PCR reads with MiXCR anew, one entry per CDR3 protein. The sample has approximately 420,000 distinct CDR3 sequences, 15% seen once. Source material: blood. All receptors derive from a young woman with Graves' hyperthyroidism. Both conserved end residues are part of each CDR3. The order of the fields is J gene, V gene, D gene, clone size, CDR3 protein, CDR3 DNA. The D gene is left open where the match is weak. Size is stated for part of the rows, as once, few or many counts, or as a class when the clone is expanded.

TRBJ1-2 | TRBV18 | . | many | CASSPPDQGNGYTF | TGTGCCAGCTCACCACCGGATCAGGGCAACGGCTACACCTTC
TRBJ2-1 | TRBV7-2 | . | many | CAITWDSTNNEQFF | TGTGCCATCACGTGGGACTCGACTAACAATGAGCAGTTCTTC
TRBJ2-1 | TRBV9 | TRBD2 | many | CASSVAGSSGTGEQFF | TGTGCCAGCAGCGTAGCCGGGTCTAGCGGGACCGGCGAGCAGTTCTTC
TRBJ1-5 | TRBV20-1 | . | many | CSASPTPNQPQHF | TGCAGTGCTAGTCCCACCCCCAATCAGCCCCAGCATTTT
TRBJ2-7 | TRBV19 | TRBD1 | . | CASSIAGTGRKSYEQYF | TGTGCCAGTAGTATAGCAGGGACAGGGCGAAAATCCTACGAGCAGTACTTC
TRBJ2-5 | TRBV4-2 | . | . | CASSQDMGGPQETQYF | TGTGCCAGCAGCCAAGATATGGGGGGACCCCAAGAGACCCAGTACTTC
TRBJ2-2 | TRBV2 | TRBD1 | many | CASRQGSTGELFF | TGTGCCAGCAGACAGGGGAGCACCGGGGAGCTGTTTTTT
TRBJ2-1 | TRBV4-1 | TRBD1 | . | CASSQEGQGEPIPLF | TGCGCCAGCAGCCAAGAGGGACAGGGAGAACCAATCCCTCTCTTC
TRBJ2-2 | TRBV27 | TRBD1 | . | CASSYYPPGDSFLTNTGELFF | TGTGCCAGCAGTTACTACCCACCCGGGGACAGCTTCCTAACGAACACCGGGGAGCTGTTTTTT
TRBJ2-3 | TRBV2 | TRBD2 | many | CASSRLADTDTQYF | TGTGCCAGCAGTAGACTAGCGGACACAGATACGCAGTATTTT
TRBJ2-1 | TRBV13 | TRBD2 | many | CASSPRGGEQFF | TGTGCCAGCAGCCCCCGGGGGGGTGAGCAGTTCTTC
TRBJ2-2 | TRBV7-2 | TRBD2 | . | CASSLGLAGVEVFF | TGTGCCAGCAGCCTTGGACTAGCGGGGGTTGAGGTGTTTTTT
TRBJ2-5 | TRBV5-1 | TRBD2 | few | CASSREGSGETQYF | TGCGCCAGCAGCCGGGAGGGGTCGGGAGAGACCCAGTACTTC
TRBJ2-2 | TRBV20-1 | . | many | CSASPGSMGTGELFF | TGCAGTGCTAGCCCCGGGTCCATGGGCACCGGGGAGCTGTTTTTT
TRBJ2-1 | TRBV6-1 | TRBD2 | few | CASSQRLAGGLPEQFF | TGTGCCAGCAGCCAACGACTAGCGGGAGGGCTACCTGAGCAGTTCTTC